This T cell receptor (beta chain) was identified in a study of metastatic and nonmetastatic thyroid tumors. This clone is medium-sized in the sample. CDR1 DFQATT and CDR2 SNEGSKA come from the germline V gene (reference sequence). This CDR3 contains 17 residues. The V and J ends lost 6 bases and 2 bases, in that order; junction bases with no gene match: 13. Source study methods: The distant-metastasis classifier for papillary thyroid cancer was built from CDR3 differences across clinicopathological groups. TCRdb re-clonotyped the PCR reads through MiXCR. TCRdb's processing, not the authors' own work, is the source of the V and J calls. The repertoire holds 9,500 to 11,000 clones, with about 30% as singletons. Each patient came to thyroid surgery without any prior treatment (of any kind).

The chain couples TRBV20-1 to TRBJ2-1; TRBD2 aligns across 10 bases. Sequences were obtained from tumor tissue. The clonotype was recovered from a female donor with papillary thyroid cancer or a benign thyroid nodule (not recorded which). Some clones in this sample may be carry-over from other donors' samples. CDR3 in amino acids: CSAEDIGLAEPYNEQFF. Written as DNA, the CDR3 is TGCAGTGCCGAGGACATTGGACTAGCGGAACCCTACAATGAGCAGTTCTTC.